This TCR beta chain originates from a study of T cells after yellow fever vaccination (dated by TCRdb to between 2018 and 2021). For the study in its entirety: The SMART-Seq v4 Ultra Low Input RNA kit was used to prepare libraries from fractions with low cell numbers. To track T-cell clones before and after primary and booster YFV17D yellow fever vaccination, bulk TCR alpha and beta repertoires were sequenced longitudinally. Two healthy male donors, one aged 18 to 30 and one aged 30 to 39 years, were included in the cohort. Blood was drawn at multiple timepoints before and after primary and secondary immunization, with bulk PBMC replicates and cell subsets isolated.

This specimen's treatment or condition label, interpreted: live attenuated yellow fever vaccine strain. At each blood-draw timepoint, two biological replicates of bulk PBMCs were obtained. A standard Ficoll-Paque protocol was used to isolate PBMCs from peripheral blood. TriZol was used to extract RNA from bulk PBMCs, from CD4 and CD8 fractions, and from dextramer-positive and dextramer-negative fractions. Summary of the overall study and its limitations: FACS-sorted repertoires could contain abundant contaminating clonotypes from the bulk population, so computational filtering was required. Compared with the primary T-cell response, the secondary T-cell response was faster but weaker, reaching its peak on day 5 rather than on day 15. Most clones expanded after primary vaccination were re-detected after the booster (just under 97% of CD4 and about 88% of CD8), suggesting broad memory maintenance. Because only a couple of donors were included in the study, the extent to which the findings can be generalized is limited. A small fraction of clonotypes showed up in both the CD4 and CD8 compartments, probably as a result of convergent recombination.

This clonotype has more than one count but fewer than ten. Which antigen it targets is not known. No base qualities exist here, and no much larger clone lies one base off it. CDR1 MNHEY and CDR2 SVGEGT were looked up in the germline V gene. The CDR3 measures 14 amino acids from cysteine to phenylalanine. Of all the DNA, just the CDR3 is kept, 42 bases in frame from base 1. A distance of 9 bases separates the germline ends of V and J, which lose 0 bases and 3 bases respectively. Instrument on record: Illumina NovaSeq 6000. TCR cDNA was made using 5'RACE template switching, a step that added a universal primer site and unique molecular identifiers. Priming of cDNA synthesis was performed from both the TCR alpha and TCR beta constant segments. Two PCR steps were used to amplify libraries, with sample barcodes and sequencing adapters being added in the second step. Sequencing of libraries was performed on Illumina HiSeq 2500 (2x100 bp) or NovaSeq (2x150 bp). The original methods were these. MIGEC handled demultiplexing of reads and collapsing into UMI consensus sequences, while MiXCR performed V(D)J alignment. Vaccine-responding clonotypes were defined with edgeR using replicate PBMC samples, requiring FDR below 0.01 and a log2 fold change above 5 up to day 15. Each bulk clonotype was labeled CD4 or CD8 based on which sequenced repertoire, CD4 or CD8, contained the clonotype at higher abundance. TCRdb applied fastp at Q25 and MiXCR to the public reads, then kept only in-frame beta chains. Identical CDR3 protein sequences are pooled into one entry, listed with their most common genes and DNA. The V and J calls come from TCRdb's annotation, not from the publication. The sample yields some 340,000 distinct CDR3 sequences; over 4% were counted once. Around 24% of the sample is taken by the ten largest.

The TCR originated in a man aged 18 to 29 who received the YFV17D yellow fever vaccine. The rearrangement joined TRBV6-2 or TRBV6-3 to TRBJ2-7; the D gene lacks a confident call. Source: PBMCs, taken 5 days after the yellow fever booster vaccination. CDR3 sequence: CASSYSIQVYEQYF. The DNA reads TGTGCCAGCAGTTACTCGATCCAGGTCTACGAGCAGTACTTC.